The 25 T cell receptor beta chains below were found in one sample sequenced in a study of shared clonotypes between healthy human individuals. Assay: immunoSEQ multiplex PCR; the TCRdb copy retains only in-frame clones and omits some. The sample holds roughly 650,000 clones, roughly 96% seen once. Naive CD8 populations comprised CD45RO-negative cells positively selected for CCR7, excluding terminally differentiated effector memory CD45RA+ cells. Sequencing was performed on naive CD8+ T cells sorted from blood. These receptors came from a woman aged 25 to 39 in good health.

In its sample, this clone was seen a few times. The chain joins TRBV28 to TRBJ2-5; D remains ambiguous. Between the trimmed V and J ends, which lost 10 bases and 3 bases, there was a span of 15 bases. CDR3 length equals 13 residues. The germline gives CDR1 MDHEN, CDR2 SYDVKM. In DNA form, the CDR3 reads TGTGCCACCCTTAACGCTTGGGAAGAGACCCAGTACTTC. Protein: CATLNAWEETQYF.

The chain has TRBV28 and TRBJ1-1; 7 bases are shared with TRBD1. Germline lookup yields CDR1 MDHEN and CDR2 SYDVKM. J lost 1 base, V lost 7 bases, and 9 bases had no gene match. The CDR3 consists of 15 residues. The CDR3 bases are TGTGCCAGCACCCTTCTGAGGACAGGGAACACTGAAGCTTTCTTT. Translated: CASTLLRTGNTEAFF.

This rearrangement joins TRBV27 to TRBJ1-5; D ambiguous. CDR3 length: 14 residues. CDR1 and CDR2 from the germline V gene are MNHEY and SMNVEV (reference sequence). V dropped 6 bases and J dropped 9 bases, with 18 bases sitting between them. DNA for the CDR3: TGTGCCAGCAGGAACGCAGGCCGTCTAGGGCCCCAGCATTTT. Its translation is CASRNAGRLGPQHF.

DNA of the CDR3: TGTGCCAGCAGTTTATCGAATTTAGATACGCAGTATTTT. Translation: CASSLSNLDTQYF. The chain uses TRBV27 and TRBJ2-3; D remains ambiguous. Germline V gene sequence: CDR1 MNHEY, CDR2 SMNVEV (reference sequence). V dropped 0 bases and J dropped 5 bases, with 6 bases sitting between them. There are 13 residues in the CDR3.

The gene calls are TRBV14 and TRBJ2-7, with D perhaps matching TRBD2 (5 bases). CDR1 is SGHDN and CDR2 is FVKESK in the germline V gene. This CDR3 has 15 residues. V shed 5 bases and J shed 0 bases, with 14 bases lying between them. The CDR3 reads CASSSRTVPSYEQYF. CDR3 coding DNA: TGTGCCAGCAGCTCCCGGACTGTCCCCTCCTACGAGCAGTACTTC.

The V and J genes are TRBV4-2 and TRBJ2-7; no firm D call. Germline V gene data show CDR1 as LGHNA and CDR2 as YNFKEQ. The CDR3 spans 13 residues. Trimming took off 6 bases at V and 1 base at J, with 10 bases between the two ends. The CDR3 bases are TGTGCCAGCAGATACAGAGAGTCCTACGAGCAGTACTTC. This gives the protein CASRYRESYEQYF.

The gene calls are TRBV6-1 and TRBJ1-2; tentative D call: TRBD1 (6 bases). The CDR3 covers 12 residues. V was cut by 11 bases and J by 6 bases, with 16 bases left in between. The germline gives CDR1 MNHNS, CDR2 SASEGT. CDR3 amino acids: CALQTGPNGYTF. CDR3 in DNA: TGTGCCCTGCAGACAGGACCAAATGGCTACACCTTC.

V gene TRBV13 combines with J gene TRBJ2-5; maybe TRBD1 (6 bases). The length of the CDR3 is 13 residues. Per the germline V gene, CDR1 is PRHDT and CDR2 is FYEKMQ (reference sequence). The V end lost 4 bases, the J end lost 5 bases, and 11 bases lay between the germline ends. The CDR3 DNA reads TGTGCCAGCAGCTCCTCGAGGGGGGAGACCCAGTACTTC. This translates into CASSSSRGETQYF.

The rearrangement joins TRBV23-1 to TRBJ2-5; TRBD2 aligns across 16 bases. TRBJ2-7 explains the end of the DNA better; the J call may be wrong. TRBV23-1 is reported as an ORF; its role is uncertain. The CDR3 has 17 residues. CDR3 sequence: CASRTGTSGRASYEQYF. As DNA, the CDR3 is TGCGCCAGCAGAACCGGGACTAGCGGGAGGGCCAGCTACGAGCAGTACTTC.

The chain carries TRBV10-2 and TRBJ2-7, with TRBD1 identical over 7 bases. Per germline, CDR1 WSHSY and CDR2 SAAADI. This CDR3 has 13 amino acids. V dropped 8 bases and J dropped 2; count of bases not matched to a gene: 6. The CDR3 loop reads CASRDRGTYEQYF. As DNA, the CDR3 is TGCGCCAGCCGGGACAGAGGTACCTACGAGCAGTACTTC.

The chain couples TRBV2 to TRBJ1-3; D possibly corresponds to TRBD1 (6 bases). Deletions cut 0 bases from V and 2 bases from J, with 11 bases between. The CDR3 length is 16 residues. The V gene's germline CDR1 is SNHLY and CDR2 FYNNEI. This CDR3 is CASSEASRGAGNTIYF. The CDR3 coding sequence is TGTGCCAGCAGTGAAGCTTCCAGGGGCGCTGGAAACACCATATATTTT.

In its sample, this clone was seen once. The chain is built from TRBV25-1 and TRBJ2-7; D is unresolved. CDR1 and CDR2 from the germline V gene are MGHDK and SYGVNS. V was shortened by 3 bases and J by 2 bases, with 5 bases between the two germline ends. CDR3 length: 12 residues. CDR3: CASSDTTYEQYF. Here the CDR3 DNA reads TGTGCCAGCAGTGATACTACCTACGAGCAGTACTTC.

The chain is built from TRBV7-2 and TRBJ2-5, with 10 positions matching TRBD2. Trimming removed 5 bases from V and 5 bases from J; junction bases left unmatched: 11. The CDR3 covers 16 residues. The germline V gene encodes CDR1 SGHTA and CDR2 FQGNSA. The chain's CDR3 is CASSLGTSGRGETQYF. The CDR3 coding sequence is TGTGCCAGCAGCCTCGGGACCAGCGGGAGGGGGGAGACCCAGTACTTC.

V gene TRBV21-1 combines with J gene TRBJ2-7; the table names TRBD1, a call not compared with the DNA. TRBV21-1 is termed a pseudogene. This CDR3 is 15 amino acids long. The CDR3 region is CASSKETGPTYEQYF. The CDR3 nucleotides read TGTGCCAGCAGCAAAGAAACAGGGCCTACCTACGAGCAGTACTTC.

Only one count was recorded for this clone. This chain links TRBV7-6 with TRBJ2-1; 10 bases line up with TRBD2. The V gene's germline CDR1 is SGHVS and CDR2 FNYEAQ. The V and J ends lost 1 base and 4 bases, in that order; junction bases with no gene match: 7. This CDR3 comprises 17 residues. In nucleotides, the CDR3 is TGTGCCAGCAGCTTAGTTGCTAGCGGGAGAACTTACAATGAGCAGTTCTTC. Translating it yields CASSLVASGRTYNEQFF.

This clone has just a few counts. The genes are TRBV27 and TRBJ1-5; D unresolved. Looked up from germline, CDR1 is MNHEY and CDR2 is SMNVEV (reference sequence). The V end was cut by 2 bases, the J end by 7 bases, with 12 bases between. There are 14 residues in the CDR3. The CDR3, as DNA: TGTGCCAGCAGTTTAACCCGTGTAGGGCAGCCCCAGCATTTT. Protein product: CASSLTRVGQPQHF.

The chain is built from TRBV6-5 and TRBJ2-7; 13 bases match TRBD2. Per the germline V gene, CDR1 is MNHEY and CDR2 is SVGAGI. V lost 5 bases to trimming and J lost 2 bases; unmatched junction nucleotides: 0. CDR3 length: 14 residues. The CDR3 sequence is CASSGTSGTYEQYF. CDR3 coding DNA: TGTGCCAGCAGTGGGACTAGCGGGACCTACGAGCAGTACTTC.

CDR3 loop: CASSESNFQWVQYF. The CDR3 DNA sequence: TGCGCCAGCAGTGAGTCGAATTTTCAGTGGGTTCAGTACTTC. The chain uses TRBV10-2 and TRBJ2-4, with D uncertain. Germline V gene data show CDR1 as WSHSY and CDR2 as SAAADI. The V end lost 0 bases, the J end lost 11 bases, and 14 bases lay between the germline ends. This CDR3 comprises 14 residues.

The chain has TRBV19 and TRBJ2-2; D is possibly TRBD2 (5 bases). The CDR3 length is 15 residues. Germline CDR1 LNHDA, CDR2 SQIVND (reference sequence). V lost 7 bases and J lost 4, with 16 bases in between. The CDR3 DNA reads TGTGCCAGTAAGGGCGAGCGGAGCTCCACCGGGGAGCTGTTTTTT. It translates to CASKGERSSTGELFF. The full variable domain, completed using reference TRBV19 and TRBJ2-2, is DGGITQSPKYLFRKEGQNVTLSCEQNLNHDAMYWYRQDPGQGLRLIYYSQIVNDFQKGDIAEGYSVSREKKESFPLTVTSAQKNPTAFYLCASKGERSSTGELFFGEGSRLTVL.

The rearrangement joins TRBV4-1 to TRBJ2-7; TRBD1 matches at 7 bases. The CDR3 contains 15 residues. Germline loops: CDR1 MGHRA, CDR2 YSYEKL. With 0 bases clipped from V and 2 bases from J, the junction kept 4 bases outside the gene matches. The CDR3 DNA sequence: TGCGCCAGCAGCCAAGACCCAGGGGGTACCTACGAGCAGTACTTC. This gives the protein CASSQDPGGTYEQYF.

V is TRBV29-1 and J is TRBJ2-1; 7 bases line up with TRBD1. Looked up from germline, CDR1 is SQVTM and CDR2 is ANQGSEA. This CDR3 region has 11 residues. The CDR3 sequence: CSGTAYNEQFF. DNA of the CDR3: TGCTCTGGGACAGCGTACAATGAGCAGTTCTTC.

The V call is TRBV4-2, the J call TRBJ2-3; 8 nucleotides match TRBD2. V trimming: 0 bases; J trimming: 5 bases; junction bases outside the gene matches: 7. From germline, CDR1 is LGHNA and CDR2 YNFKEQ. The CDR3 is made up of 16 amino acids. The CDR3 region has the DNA TGTGCCAGCAGCCAAGATTCCACTAGCGGTGAAGATACGCAGTATTTT. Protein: CASSQDSTSGEDTQYF.

The CDR3 DNA is TGTGCCAGCAGTTTTTTTTCTAGCGGGAGCTCCTACGAGCAGTACTTC. As protein: CASSFFSSGSSYEQYF. The V call is TRBV28, the J call TRBJ2-7, with 10 nucleotides matching TRBD2. CDR1 is MDHEN, CDR2 SYDVKM, per germline. The CDR3 is 16 residues long. With 3 bases clipped from V and 0 bases from J, the junction kept 5 bases outside the gene matches.

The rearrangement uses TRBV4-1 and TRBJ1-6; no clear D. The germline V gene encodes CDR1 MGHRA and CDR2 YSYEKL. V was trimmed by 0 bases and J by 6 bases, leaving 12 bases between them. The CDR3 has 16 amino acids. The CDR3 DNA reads TGCGCCAGCAGCCAAGAGGTATGGGGAGCTAATTCACCCCTCCACTTT. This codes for CASSQEVWGANSPLHF.

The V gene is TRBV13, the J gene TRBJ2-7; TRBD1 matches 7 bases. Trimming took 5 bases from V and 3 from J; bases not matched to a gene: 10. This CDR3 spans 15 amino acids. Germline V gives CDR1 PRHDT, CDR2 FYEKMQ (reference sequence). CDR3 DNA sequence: TGTGCCAGCAGCATAACAGGGGAGTCTAGCTACGAGCAGTACTTC. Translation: CASSITGESSYEQYF.